These 14 T cell receptor beta chains share one sample of origin, sequenced in a study of cytomegalovirus exposure and HLA in healthy donors. Researchers ran the PCR with 60 Vbeta and 13 Jbeta primers. The data were produced by immunoSEQ multiplex PCR, yet TCRdb's version contains in-frame clones alone and is incomplete. The sample has about 160,000 clones; roughly 82% are singletons. Source material: PBMCs. The receptors originated from a middle-aged man in good health and CMV-seropositive.

This clone was seen a handful of times. The chain employs TRBV10-2 and TRBJ1-1; 7 bases are a match to TRBD1. From germline, CDR1 is WSHSY and CDR2 SAAADI. V lost 5 bases and J lost 8; bases outside the gene matches: 5. The CDR3 length is 12 residues. DNA for the CDR3: TGCGCCAGCAGTAAAGACAGGGTGGAAGCTTTCTTT. Translating it yields CASSKDRVEAFF.

The rearrangement joins TRBV5-1 to TRBJ2-2; 7 bases align to TRBD2. J gave up 4 bases and V 6 bases, and 12 bases lay outside the gene matches. The CDR3 is 16 residues long. Germline V gene sequence: CDR1 SGHRS, CDR2 YFSETQ. Here the CDR3 reads CASIPSPSSGTGELFF. The CDR3 coding sequence is TGCGCCAGCATCCCGTCCCCCTCTAGCGGCACCGGGGAGCTGTTTTTT.

J is TRBJ2-7 and V is TRBV14; possibly TRBD2 for D (5 bases). The CDR3 loop spans 17 amino acids. CDR1 and CDR2 from the germline V gene are SGHDN and FVKESK. V lost 1 base to trimming and J lost 4 bases, with 20 bases between them. CDR3 amino acids: CASSQVDESAVVYEQYF. CDR3 nucleotides: TGTGCCAGCAGCCAAGTAGATGAGTCAGCGGTTGTTTACGAGCAGTACTTC.

This chain connects TRBV28 to TRBJ2-5; TRBD2 agrees at 13 bases. The CDR3 runs to 15 residues. V lost 4 bases to trimming and J lost 5 bases; unmatched junction nucleotides: 4. Germline V CDR1 and CDR2: MDHEN, SYDVKM. In nucleotides, the CDR3 is TGTGCCAGCAGTTCCTGGACTAGCGGGGGTGAGACCCAGTACTTC. This codes for CASSSWTSGGETQYF.

This clone was counted a few times. V usage is TRBV7-9 and J usage is TRBJ2-3, with 10 positions matching TRBD1. Germline V lookup: CDR1 SEHNR, CDR2 FQNEAQ (reference sequence). The CDR3 runs to 16 residues. V lost 3 bases and J lost 6; bases outside the gene matches: 9. The DNA of the CDR3 is TGTGCCAGCAGCTTCCCCGGGACAGGGGCTTCTGATACGCAGTATTTT. Amino acid sequence: CASSFPGTGASDTQYF.

Points on this clone: The junction shows a germline mismatch at one end, possibly a read error. The genes are TRBV29-1 and TRBJ2-4; a weak D match, TRBD2 (5 bases). Germline loops: CDR1 SQVTM, CDR2 ANQGSEA. There are 13 residues in the CDR3. CDR3 amino acids: CSVENLAKNSQYF. The DNA for the CDR3 is TGCAGCGTTGAGAATCTAGCCAAAAACAGTCAGTACTTC.

This clone was observed a handful of times. CDR3: CASSRTSGYQETQYF. CDR3 DNA: TGTGCCAGTAGTCGGACTAGCGGGTACCAAGAGACCCAGTACTTC. The chain uses TRBV19 and TRBJ2-5, with 11 bases lining up with TRBD2. There are 15 residues in the CDR3. V trimming: 5 bases; J trimming: 0 bases; junction bases outside the gene matches: 2. CDR1 and CDR2 from the germline V gene are LNHDA and SQIVND (reference sequence).

This clone has a handful of counts. The chain joins TRBV6-5 to TRBJ1-2; D remains ambiguous. The length of the CDR3 is 12 residues. Germline values: CDR1 MNHEY, CDR2 SVGAGI. V gave up 6 bases and J gave up 0 bases, with 5 bases separating them. The CDR3 region has the DNA TGTGCCAGCAGCACAGCTAACTATGGCTACACCTTC. Translation gives CASSTANYGYTF.

V gene TRBV6-1 combines with J gene TRBJ1-5; D possibly corresponds to TRBD1 (6 bases). The length of the CDR3 is 12 residues. Germline V gene data show CDR1 as MNHNS and CDR2 as SASEGT. Trimming removed 8 bases from V and 7 bases from J, with 12 bases in between. The CDR3 coding sequence is TGTGCCAGCGCGGGGGGCGGGCAGCCCCAGCATTTT. Translating it yields CASAGGGQPQHF.

This clone was counted a single time. V usage is TRBV28 and J usage is TRBJ2-7; D is possibly TRBD1 (6 bases). Germline V gene data show CDR1 as MDHEN and CDR2 as SYDVKM. CDR3 size: 13 residues. V lost 4 bases and J lost 2, with 9 bases in between. CDR3 DNA: TGTGCCAGCAGTTACGACAGGACCTACGAGCAGTACTTC. Translated: CASSYDRTYEQYF.

V and J are TRBV9 and TRBJ2-5; D perhaps matches TRBD1 (7 bases). Germline CDR1 SGDLS, CDR2 YYNGEE. The CDR3 spans 14 residues. Between the trimmed V and J ends, which lost 4 bases and 4 bases, there was a span of 14 bases. The CDR3 coding sequence is TGTGCCAGCAGCTCAGGAGGGGGCGGAGAGACCCAGTACTTC. This translates into CASSSGGGGETQYF.

This clone appeared once. The chain couples TRBV4-3 to TRBJ2-1; 8 nucleotides align to TRBD1. V shed 1 base, J shed 2 bases, and the junction held 4 bases outside the gene matches. Germline V gene lookup returns CDR1 LGHNA and CDR2 YSLEER. The CDR3 runs to 16 residues. For the CDR3, the DNA is TGCGCCAGCAGCCAAGCTGGGACAGGCACCTACAATGAGCAGTTCTTC. It is translated as CASSQAGTGTYNEQFF.

V gene TRBV30 combines with J gene TRBJ2-1; 12 bases agree with TRBD1. This CDR3 spans 15 amino acids. The germline CDR1 and CDR2 sequences are GTSNPN and SVGIG (reference sequence). V shed 8 bases, J shed 9 bases, and the junction held 14 bases outside the gene matches. The CDR3 spells CATIAPGTGGLEQFF. As DNA, the CDR3 is TGTGCCACCATAGCCCCCGGGACAGGGGGCCTTGAGCAGTTCTTC.

This clone was counted between two and nine times. The gene calls are TRBV7-2 and TRBJ1-5, with 9 nucleotides matching TRBD1. Germline values: CDR1 SGHTA, CDR2 FQGNSA. Losses at the gene ends were 4 bases for V and 6 bases for J; bases not matched to a gene: 1. The CDR3 runs 13 residues. The CDR3 sequence is CASSSQGAQPQHF. The CDR3 DNA sequence: TGTGCCAGCAGCTCACAGGGGGCTCAGCCCCAGCATTTT.